Following are 14 T cell receptor beta chains from one sample sequenced in a study of blood T cell repertoires in COVID-19. TCRdb's table, derived via immunoSEQ multiplex PCR, lists solely in-frame clones and lacks some. The sample lists about 110,000 clones; approximately 69% were seen once. Sequencing input: peripheral blood. The receptor source for this set is a man older than 75 with acute or convalescent COVID-19.

This clone was seen only a few times. The chain couples TRBV3-1 (or the pseudogene TRBV3-2) to TRBJ1-5; 9 bases are a match to TRBD1. The V and J ends lost 2 bases and 4 bases, in that order; junction bases with no gene match: 9. CDR1 and CDR2 from the germline V gene are LGHDT and YNNKEL (reference sequence). The CDR3 extends over 17 amino acids. The CDR3 spells CASSQPKDRGLNQPQHF. Written as DNA, the CDR3 is TGTGCCAGCAGCCAACCCAAGGACAGGGGATTAAATCAGCCCCAGCATTTT.

The V and J genes are TRBV7-2 and TRBJ2-3, with D possibly matching TRBD2 (5 bases). Germline-derived CDR1 and CDR2 are SGHTA and FQGNSA. V was shortened by 0 bases and J by 4 bases, with 8 bases between the two germline ends. The CDR3 loop spans 14 amino acids. The CDR3 loop reads CASSLATSADTQYF. The CDR3, as DNA: TGTGCCAGCAGCTTAGCCACTAGTGCAGATACGCAGTATTTT.

This clone came up once. The chain combines TRBV28 with TRBJ2-1; 11 positions agree with TRBD2. The J segment lost 6 bases and the V segment lost 8 bases, leaving 6 bases of the junction unmatched. CDR3 size: 14 residues. CDR1 and CDR2 (germline): MDHEN, SYDVKM. CDR3 bases: TGTGCCAGCCAAGGGACTAGCGGCCTCAATGAGCAGTTCTTC. This sequence encodes CASQGTSGLNEQFF. Variable domain in full (rest from reference TRBV28 and TRBJ2-1): DVKVTQSSRYLVKRTGEKVFLECVQDMDHENMFWYRQDPGLGLRLIYFSYDVKMKEKGDIPEGYSVSREKKERFSLILESASTNQTSMYLCASQGTSGLNEQFFGPGTRLTVL.

V gene TRBV5-8 combines with J gene TRBJ1-3; D may be TRBD1 (6 bases). V lost 3 bases and J lost 0, with 7 bases in between. The CDR3 has 14 amino acids. The germline gives CDR1 SGHTS, CDR2 YDEGEE. CDR3 bases: TGTGCCAGCAGCTGGGGGCTCTCTGGAAACACCATATATTTT. This encodes CASSWGLSGNTIYF.

V gene TRBV2 combines with J gene TRBJ2-1; D not certain. Germline assignment: CDR1 SNHLY and CDR2 FYNNEI. V lost 7 bases to trimming and J lost 8 bases, with 15 bases between them. The CDR3 is made up of 13 amino acids. The CDR3 is CASNPLPNHEQFF. The CDR3 region has the DNA TGTGCCAGCAACCCCCTACCTAACCATGAGCAGTTCTTC. The variable domain in full, completed from reference TRBV2 and TRBJ2-1, reads EPEVTQTPSHQVTQMGQEVILRCVPISNHLYFYWYRQILGQKVEFLVSFYNNEISEKSEIFDDQFSVERPDGSNFTLKIRSTKLEDSAMYFCASNPLPNHEQFFGPGTRLTVL.

The rearrangement links TRBV6-5 to TRBJ2-5; a possible D gene is TRBD2 (5 bases). Germline V gene data show CDR1 as MNHEY and CDR2 as SVGAGI. The V end was cut by 6 bases, the J end by 0 bases, with 14 bases between. This CDR3 comprises 15 residues. The CDR3 protein is CASSGGSLYQETQYF. The CDR3 DNA sequence: TGTGCCAGCAGCGGAGGTTCCCTATACCAAGAGACCCAGTACTTC.

This clone was counted many times. The rearrangement uses TRBV5-5 and TRBJ2-2; tentatively, D is TRBD1 (6 bases). The CDR3 consists of 15 residues. The V gene lost 2 bases and the J gene lost 3 bases, with 11 bases spanning the gap. CDR1 and CDR2 from the germline V gene are SGHKS and YYEKEE (reference sequence). The chain's CDR3 is CASSLRQEYTGELFF. For the CDR3, the DNA is TGTGCCAGCAGCTTACGACAGGAATACACCGGGGAGCTGTTTTTT.

To note about this clone: At one boundary the junction diverges from the germline segment, which might be a read error. The chain couples TRBV7-9 to TRBJ1-6; 8 nucleotides line up with TRBD1. The germline CDR1 and CDR2 sequences are SEHNR and FQNEAQ (reference sequence). The CDR3 loop spans 14 amino acids. Here the CDR3 DNA reads TGTGCCAGCAGTTTGGGACAGGATAAATCACCCCTCCACTTT. Its translation is CASSLGQDKSPLHF.

The chain links TRBV18 to TRBJ1-2; the D is unclear. Looked up from germline, CDR1 is KGHSH and CDR2 is LQKENI. Trimming cost V 5 bases and J 8 bases, with 21 bases left between them. The CDR3 contains 15 residues. The CDR3 DNA reads TGTGCCAGCTCATCGGGATCTAACCCTGGTTTGGGCTACACCTTC. This sequence encodes CASSSGSNPGLGYTF.

The chain uses TRBV5-5 and TRBJ2-5, with 9 positions matching TRBD2. The germline V gene has CDR1 SGHKS and CDR2 YYEKEE (reference sequence). The CDR3 has 15 amino acids. The junction had 10 bases not matched to a gene; V was cut back by 5 bases and J by 5 bases. The CDR3: CASSFGTSNGETQYF. CDR3 nucleotides: TGTGCCAGCAGTTTCGGGACTAGCAACGGTGAGACCCAGTACTTC.

In regard to this clone: The junction differs from germline at one of its ends, possibly a read error. The chain carries TRBV7-7 and TRBJ2-7; 9 bases match TRBD1. The length of the CDR3 is 13 residues. The V gene's germline CDR1 is SSHAT and CDR2 FNYEAQ (reference sequence). DNA for the CDR3: TGTGCTAGCAGCTCCGACAGGGGGAGCGAGCAGTACTTC. Protein: CASSSDRGSEQYF.

This chain connects TRBV3-1 (or the pseudogene TRBV3-2) to TRBJ2-7; perhaps TRBD2 as D (6 bases). V gave up 1 base and J gave up 8 bases, with 15 bases separating them. The CDR3 runs to 14 residues. Germline CDR1 reads LGHDT; CDR2 reads YNNKEL (reference sequence). In DNA, the CDR3 is TGTGCCAGCAGCCAAGTTGGCGGGGAGAGCAAGCAGTACTTC. Translated, it gives CASSQVGGESKQYF.

This clone has only a few counts. V usage is TRBV10-3 and J usage is TRBJ1-2; TRBD1 matches at 7 bases. CDR1 is ENHRY, CDR2 SYGVKD, per germline. The CDR3 has 14 residues. Germline trimming cut 7 bases from V and 4 bases from J; bases unmatched to any gene: 9. The CDR3 is CAITHDREAYGYTF. Written as DNA, the CDR3 is TGTGCCATCACCCACGACAGGGAGGCCTATGGCTACACCTTC.

This chain connects TRBV20-1 to TRBJ1-2, with TRBD1 matching over 7 bases. In germline, CDR1 is DFQATT, CDR2 SNEGSKA (reference sequence). The length of the CDR3 is 16 residues. The ends lost 3 bases at V and 8 bases at J; junction bases unmatched: 18. The CDR3 here is CSASRRQGLIGEGYTF. The DNA for the CDR3 is TGCAGTGCTAGTCGGCGACAGGGCCTCATAGGTGAGGGCTACACCTTC.